A single sample gave rise to the 23 T cell receptor beta chains below, sequenced in a study of PD-1 blockade in classical Hodgkin lymphoma. The method was immunoSEQ multiplex PCR; TCRdb's version includes in-frame clones alone and lacks a portion of them. The sample includes tens of thousands of clones, 85% of them seen just once. Every single patient, without exception, relapsed after autologous stem cell transplantation, and brentuximab vedotin exposure varied. CD4+ T cells were purified from thawed PBMCs by negative selection. This material consisted of CD4+ T cells from blood, taken at baseline. Source of these receptors: a human donor with classical Hodgkin lymphoma.

Only a few counts were recorded for this clone. The chain carries TRBV5-1 and TRBJ2-7; D might be TRBD1 (5 bases). Germline V gene lookup returns CDR1 SGHRS and CDR2 YFSETQ. V lost 7 bases, J lost 3 bases, and 14 bases lay in between. The CDR3 loop spans 13 amino acids. Written as DNA, the CDR3 is TGCGCCAGCCAACAGGCTGGTGACTACGAGCAGTACTTC. Translating gives CASQQAGDYEQYF.

This chain connects TRBV7-2 to TRBJ2-5; D ambiguous. CDR1 and CDR2 from the germline V gene are SGHTA and FQGNSA. Trimming removed 0 bases from V and 5 bases from J, with 13 bases in between. CDR3 length: 15 residues. CDR3: CASSLALAGRETQYF. In DNA form, the CDR3 reads TGTGCCAGCAGCTTAGCCCTGGCCGGAAGGGAGACCCAGTACTTC. The full variable domain, its missing parts supplied by reference TRBV7-2 and TRBJ2-5, is GAGVSQSPSNKVTEKGKDVELRCDPISGHTALYWYRQSLGQGLEFLIYFQGNSAPDKSGLPSDRFSAERTGGSVSTLTIQRTQQEDSAVYLCASSLALAGRETQYFGPGTRLLVL.

The genes are TRBV27 and TRBJ1-1; tentative D call: TRBD1 (6 bases). V was shortened by 4 bases and J by 2 bases, with 17 bases between the two germline ends. Germline CDR1 reads MNHEY; CDR2 reads SMNVEV (reference sequence). The CDR3 spans 16 residues. CDR3 coding DNA: TGTGCCAGCAGTTGGGAACCCGGGACAACTAACACTGAAGCTTTCTTT. It yields the protein CASSWEPGTTNTEAFF.

This sequence joins TRBV7-2 and TRBJ2-7; the D is unclear. Germline V gene sequence: CDR1 SGHTA, CDR2 FQGNSA. The CDR3 runs to 12 residues. Trimming stripped 3 bases from V and 5 bases from J, with 8 bases between. The CDR3, as DNA: TGTGCCAGCAGCTTTAGGCCGGACGAGCAGTACTTC. Its protein product is CASSFRPDEQYF.

The chain is built from TRBV5-1 and TRBJ1-1, with D unresolved. The V gene's germline CDR1 is SGHRS and CDR2 YFSETQ. The length of the CDR3 is 14 residues. The germline V and J ends were trimmed by 0 bases and 0 bases, with 6 bases remaining between them. The CDR3 nucleotides read TGCGCCAGCAGCTTGGACGGAGTGAACACTGAAGCTTTCTTT. Protein sequence: CASSLDGVNTEAFF. The full variable domain, in which reference TRBV5-1 and TRBJ1-1 provide the parts outside the CDR3, is KAGVTQTPRYLIKTRGQQVTLSCSPISGHRSVSWYQQTPGQGLQFLFEYFSETQRNKGNFPGRFSGRQFSNSRSEMNVSTLELGDSALYLCASSLDGVNTEAFFGQGTRLTVV.

This sequence joins TRBV30 and TRBJ2-1; D call uncertain. Trimming pared 3 bases from V and 4 bases from J, leaving 7 bases between. This CDR3 region has 12 residues. Germline V lookup: CDR1 GTSNPN, CDR2 SVGIG (reference sequence). CDR3 nucleotides: TGTGCCTGGAGCCTAGGTTACAATGAGCAGTTCTTC. Its translation: CAWSLGYNEQFF.

This clone was detected only once. The V gene is TRBV28, the J gene TRBJ2-1, with D hard to call. V was pared by 6 bases and J by 6 bases, with 18 bases between. This CDR3 is built from 15 residues. CDR1 MDHEN and CDR2 SYDVKM come from the germline V gene. The chain's CDR3 is CASSIIWNSPNEQFF. DNA for the CDR3: TGTGCCAGCAGCATCATTTGGAATAGCCCCAATGAGCAGTTCTTC.

The chain recombines TRBV9 with TRBJ2-2; D gene ambiguous. Trimming cost V 1 base and J 2 bases, with 9 bases left between them. The CDR3 consists of 15 residues. Looked up from germline, CDR1 is SGDLS and CDR2 is YYNGEE. As DNA, the CDR3 is TGTGCCAGCAGCGTAAGAGGTTATAACACCGGGGAGCTGTTTTTT. Translated, it gives CASSVRGYNTGELFF.

The table lists this clone with a count of one. The chain carries TRBV28 and TRBJ2-1, with D possibly being TRBD2 (5 bases). V lost 6 bases and J lost 10, with 16 bases in between. The CDR3 runs to 13 residues. Germline V CDR1 and CDR2: MDHEN, SYDVKM. The CDR3 sequence is CASRLGLRGEQFF. The CDR3 nucleotides are TGTGCCAGCAGGTTGGGCCTTCGCGGGGAGCAGTTCTTC. Using reference TRBV28 and TRBJ2-1 for the parts outside the CDR3, the full variable domain is DVKVTQSSRYLVKRTGEKVFLECVQDMDHENMFWYRQDPGLGLRLIYFSYDVKMKEKGDIPEGYSVSREKKERFSLILESASTNQTSMYLCASRLGLRGEQFFGPGTRLTVL.

The chain links TRBV2 to TRBJ2-2; possible D gene TRBD1, 5 bases. CDR1 is SNHLY and CDR2 is FYNNEI in the germline V gene. This CDR3 spans 14 amino acids. The V and J ends lost 11 bases and 5 bases respectively, with 18 bases between them. CDR3 DNA: TGTGCCGGGGCGGCGCAAGGTGTAACCGGGGAGCTGTTTTTT. Protein sequence: CAGAAQGVTGELFF.

V gene TRBV5-4 combines with J gene TRBJ2-1; weak D call: TRBD2 (6 bases). With 2 bases removed from V and 8 bases from J, the gap between germline ends came to 11 bases. The length of the CDR3 is 13 residues. Germline loops: CDR1 SGHNT, CDR2 YYREEE (reference sequence). CDR3 coding DNA: TGTGCCAGCAGCTTTGTTTCTAGCGATGAGCAGTTCTTC. This translates into CASSFVSSDEQFF.

The chain links TRBV28 to TRBJ1-4; TRBD1 might be the D (6 bases). Per germline, CDR1 MDHEN and CDR2 SYDVKM. V was clipped by 6 bases and J by 7 bases, with 18 bases between them. This CDR3 spans 15 amino acids. The CDR3 reads CASRQYRGGVEKLFF. As DNA, the CDR3 is TGTGCCAGCAGACAGTATCGGGGGGGCGTTGAAAAACTGTTTTTT.

The rearrangement uses TRBV6-6 and TRBJ2-5; TRBD1 matches at 7 bases. Judging by the DNA end, TRBJ2-7 fits better; the J call may be wrong. This CDR3 contains 14 residues. Germline-derived CDR1 and CDR2 are MNHNY and SVGAGI (reference sequence). The CDR3 here is CASRDTGVTYEQYF. The CDR3 DNA is TGTGCCAGCAGGGATACAGGGGTGACCTACGAGCAGTACTTC.

This chain links TRBV9 with TRBJ2-2; D call uncertain. The CDR3 totals 15 residues. The V gene's germline CDR1 is SGDLS and CDR2 YYNGEE. V was clipped by 3 bases and J by 1 base, with 10 bases between them. CDR3 DNA sequence: TGTGCCAGCAGCGGCGCCGCCCTGAACACCGGGGAGCTGTTTTTT. This translates into CASSGAALNTGELFF.

The rearrangement uses TRBV2 and TRBJ2-3; weak D call: TRBD2 (6 bases). This CDR3 spans 14 amino acids. Trimming cost V 8 bases and J 0 bases, with 12 bases left between them. CDR1 is SNHLY and CDR2 is FYNNEI in the germline V gene. CDR3 sequence (DNA): TGTGCCAGCTACGATAGCGGCAGCACAGATACGCAGTATTTT. Amino acids: CASYDSGSTDTQYF. Looking up the rest from reference TRBV2 and TRBJ2-3 gives the full variable domain: EPEVTQTPSHQVTQMGQEVILRCVPISNHLYFYWYRQILGQKVEFLVSFYNNEISEKSEIFDDQFSVERPDGSNFTLKIRSTKLEDSAMYFCASYDSGSTDTQYFGPGTRLTVL.

V is TRBV7-6 and J is TRBJ1-1, with D possibly matching TRBD1 (5 bases). The CDR3 loop spans 15 amino acids. Trimming stripped 4 bases from V and 3 bases from J, with 15 bases between. CDR1 and CDR2 (germline): SGHVS, FNYEAQ. CDR3 loop: CASSSIRDQHTEAFF. DNA of the CDR3: TGTGCCAGCAGCTCGATCCGGGACCAACACACTGAAGCTTTCTTT.

This chain joins TRBV18 and TRBJ1-6; a possible D gene is TRBD1 (6 bases). From germline, CDR1 is KGHSH and CDR2 LQKENI. This CDR3 region has 16 residues. Deletions cut 1 base from V and 5 bases from J, with 12 bases between. The CDR3 protein is CASSPHAAGDNSPLHF. CDR3 coding DNA: TGTGCCAGCTCACCACATGCGGCAGGGGATAATTCACCCCTCCACTTT.

V gene TRBV6-5 combines with J gene TRBJ1-2, with D tentatively TRBD1 (5 bases). The V gene's germline CDR1 is MNHEY and CDR2 SVGAGI. The CDR3 runs 14 residues. Trimming removed 0 bases at V and 7 bases at J, with 12 bases between. The CDR3 region is CASSYSMAGGGYTF. CDR3 sequence (DNA): TGTGCCAGCAGTTACTCGATGGCCGGGGGTGGCTACACCTTC.

The chain combines TRBV9 with TRBJ2-1, with 9 bases identical to TRBD1. The CDR3 sequence is 15 residues long. Germline CDR1 SGDLS, CDR2 YYNGEE. V lost 0 bases, J lost 4 bases, and 2 bases stayed unmatched. The CDR3: CASSVGTGVYNEQFF. The CDR3 region has the DNA TGTGCCAGCAGCGTAGGGACAGGGGTGTACAATGAGCAGTTCTTC. The full variable domain, in which reference TRBV9 and TRBJ2-1 provide the parts outside the CDR3, is DSGVTQTPKHLITATGQRVTLRCSPRSGDLSVYWYQQSLDQGLQFLIQYYNGEERAKGNILERFSAQQFPDLHSELNLSSLELGDSALYFCASSVGTGVYNEQFFGPGTRLTVL.

This chain links TRBV6-1 with TRBJ2-3; the match to TRBD2 covers 7 bases. CDR3 length equals 15 residues. From germline, CDR1 is MNHNS and CDR2 SASEGT. V gave up 4 bases and J gave up 1 base; unmatched junction bases: 5. As DNA, the CDR3 is TGTGCCAGCAGTGCCCGGACTAGTGGCACAGATACGCAGTATTTT. It yields the protein CASSARTSGTDTQYF.

This clone came up a few times. The J gene is TRBJ2-1, the V gene TRBV5-3; no clear D gene. TRBV5-3 is an open reading frame, and its role is uncertain. Trimming removed 2 bases at V and 0 bases at J, with 12 bases between. The CDR3 runs to 16 residues. In DNA form, the CDR3 reads TGTGCCAGAAGCTTAGTCAGCTCCAGCTCCTACAATGAGCAGTTCTTC. This translates into CARSLVSSSSYNEQFF.

J is TRBJ2-7 and V is TRBV10-3; no reliable D call. V was cut by 3 bases and J by 5 bases, with 23 bases left in between. This CDR3 is 17 amino acids long. Germline assignment: CDR1 ENHRY and CDR2 SYGVKD. Written as DNA, the CDR3 is TGTGCCATCAGTGATTCCTCGGGCGCAGATCTAGTACACGAGCAGTACTTC. This gives the protein CAISDSSGADLVHEQYF.

V usage is TRBV5-4 and J usage is TRBJ1-3; 7 positions match TRBD1. Germline values: CDR1 SGHNT, CDR2 YYREEE (reference sequence). This CDR3 contains 14 residues. Losses at the gene ends were 4 bases for V and 5 bases for J; bases not matched to a gene: 6. The CDR3 DNA is TGTGCCAGCAGCCCGGACAGGTCCAGAAACACCATATATTTT. This sequence encodes CASSPDRSRNTIYF. The full variable domain, its missing parts supplied by reference TRBV5-4 and TRBJ1-3, is ETGVTQSPTHLIKTRGQQVTLRCSSQSGHNTVSWYQQALGQGPQFIFQYYREEENGRGNFPPRFSGLQFPNYSSELNVNALELDDSALYLCASSPDRSRNTIYFGEGSWLTVV.